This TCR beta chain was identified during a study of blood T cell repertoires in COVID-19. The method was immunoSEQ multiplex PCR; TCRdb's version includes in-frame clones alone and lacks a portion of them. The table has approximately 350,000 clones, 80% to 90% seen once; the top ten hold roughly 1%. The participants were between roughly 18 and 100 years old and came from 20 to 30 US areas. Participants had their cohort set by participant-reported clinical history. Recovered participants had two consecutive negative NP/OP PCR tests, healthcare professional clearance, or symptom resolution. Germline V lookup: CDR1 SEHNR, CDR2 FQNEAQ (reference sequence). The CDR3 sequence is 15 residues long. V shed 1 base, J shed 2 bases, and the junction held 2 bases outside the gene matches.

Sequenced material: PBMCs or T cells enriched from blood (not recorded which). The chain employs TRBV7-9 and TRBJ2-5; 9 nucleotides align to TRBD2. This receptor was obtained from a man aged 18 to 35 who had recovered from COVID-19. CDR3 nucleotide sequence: TGTGCCAGCAGCTTAGTGCTAGCGGGGCAAGAGACCCAGTACTTC. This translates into CASSLVLAGQETQYF.